A single sample is the source of the 9 T cell receptor beta chains below, sequenced in a study of radiotherapy plus CTLA-4 blockade in lung cancer. The repertoire was sequenced with immunoSEQ multiplex PCR; TCRdb's copy has only in-frame clones and lacks some. The sample yields some 100,000 clones, more than 65% seen once. Sequencing was performed on peripheral blood, taken from a patient treated with radiotherapy plus ipilimumab. These receptors all stem from a human donor with non-small cell lung cancer who had a partial response to radiotherapy plus ipilimumab.

The chain employs TRBV5-8 and TRBJ1-1; TRBD1 agrees at 8 bases. Germline-derived CDR1 and CDR2 are SGHTS and YDEGEE. The junction had 6 bases not matched to a gene; V was cut back by 4 bases and J by 1 base. The CDR3 spans 15 residues. The chain's CDR3 is CASSLIGQGNTEAFF. Written as DNA, the CDR3 is TGTGCCAGCAGCCTTATCGGACAGGGGAACACTGAAGCTTTCTTT.

The V call is TRBV11-2, the J call TRBJ1-1; weak D call: TRBD1 (6 bases). The CDR3 spans 17 residues. Germline V gene sequence: CDR1 SGHAT, CDR2 FQNNGV. Trimming shortened V by 5 bases and J by 1 base, and 20 bases separated the two germline ends. The CDR3 DNA reads as TGTGCCAGCAGCGCAGGCGCAGGAGACAGGTCGAACACTGAAGCTTTCTTT. Translating it yields CASSAGAGDRSNTEAFF.

This clone came up a few times. As DNA, the CDR3 is TGTGCCAGCCATCCTCGGGTTAGCGGTGAGCAGTTCTTC. Translated: CASHPRVSGEQFF. The chain carries TRBV6-5 and TRBJ2-1, with a weak D call TRBD2 (6 bases). Germline-derived CDR1 and CDR2 are MNHEY and SVGAGI. The CDR3 consists of 13 residues. The ends were cut back, 8 bases at V and 9 bases at J, with 17 bases in the middle.

The J gene is TRBJ1-5, the V gene TRBV6-1; possibly TRBD1 for D (6 bases). This CDR3 comprises 18 residues. Trimming removed 2 bases from V and 1 base from J, with 18 bases in between. Per germline, CDR1 MNHNS and CDR2 SASEGT. CDR3 DNA: TGTGCCAGCAGTGAAAGTTTAGGTTGGCAGGGGAGCAATCAGCCCCAGCATTTT. The encoded protein is CASSESLGWQGSNQPQHF.

This chain links TRBV7-8 with TRBJ1-1, with a tentative D call TRBD1 (5 bases). The CDR3 has 16 amino acids. Looked up from germline, CDR1 is SGHVS and CDR2 is FQNEAQ. The V end lost 2 bases, the J end lost 4 bases, and 17 bases lay between the germline ends. The CDR3 protein is CASSLTRPRAATEAFF. The CDR3 nucleotides are TGTGCCAGCAGCTTAACAAGACCCAGGGCCGCCACTGAAGCTTTCTTT.

The chain links TRBV7-2 to TRBJ2-3, with no clear D. In germline, CDR1 is SGHTA, CDR2 FQGNSA. CDR3 length: 14 amino acids. V lost 3 bases to trimming and J lost 0 bases, with 7 bases between them. The CDR3: CASSFATSTDTQYF. In DNA form, the CDR3 reads TGTGCCAGCAGCTTTGCGACAAGCACAGATACGCAGTATTTT.

This chain uses TRBV6-5 with TRBJ1-1, with a weak D call TRBD1 (6 bases). The CDR3 covers 15 residues. V was trimmed by 8 bases and J by 4 bases, leaving 20 bases between them. CDR1 and CDR2 (germline): MNHEY, SVGAGI. The CDR3 bases are TGTGCCAGCCGAACCGATAGGGGGTCGGCCACTGAAGCTTTCTTT. Translation: CASRTDRGSATEAFF.

CDR3 amino acids: CASSPRQGADTQYF. As DNA, the CDR3 is TGTGCCAGCAGCCCTCGACAGGGGGCAGATACGCAGTATTTT. This rearrangement joins TRBV5-4 to TRBJ2-3; 9 bases are a match to TRBD1. Trimming at V came to 4 bases and at J to 4 bases, leaving 4 bases not matched to a gene. CDR1 and CDR2 (germline): SGHNT, YYREEE (reference sequence). This CDR3 is built from 14 residues.

The rearrangement uses TRBV18 and TRBJ2-5; no firm D call. The germline V and J ends were trimmed by 0 bases and 2 bases, with 4 bases remaining between them. The length of the CDR3 is 13 residues. Germline CDR1 is KGHSH and CDR2 is LQKENI. DNA for the CDR3: TGTGCCAGCTCACCACCGCAGCAAGAGACCCAGTACTTC. Protein product: CASSPPQQETQYF. Full variable domain (missing parts from reference TRBV18 and TRBJ2-5): NAGVMQNPRHLVRRRGQEARLRCSPMKGHSHVYWYRQLPEEGLKFMVYLQKENIIDESGMPKERFSAEFPKEGPSILRIQQVVRGDSAAYFCASSPPQQETQYFGPGTRLLVL.